The 5 T cell receptor beta chains below were found in one sample sequenced in a study of cytomegalovirus exposure and HLA in healthy donors. Researchers ran the PCR with 60 Vbeta and 13 Jbeta primers. Assay used: immunoSEQ multiplex PCR; TCRdb lists only in-frame clones, some missing. This table holds about 150,000 clones, approximately 80% found once. The specimen sequenced was PBMCs. Receptors originate from a man aged 25-45 years in good health and CMV-seropositive.

This clone was counted a single time. This chain links TRBV28 with TRBJ1-6, with 9 nucleotides matching TRBD1. The V and J ends lost 5 bases and 10 bases, in that order; junction bases with no gene match: 9. Germline V gives CDR1 MDHEN, CDR2 SYDVKM. CDR3 length: 15 residues. As DNA, the CDR3 is TGTGCCAGCAGTCCGACCGGGACAGGGCAATCACCCCTCCACTTT. This translates into CASSPTGTGQSPLHF. Based on the CDR3 plus reference TRBV28 and TRBJ1-6, the full variable domain is DVKVTQSSRYLVKRTGEKVFLECVQDMDHENMFWYRQDPGLGLRLIYFSYDVKMKEKGDIPEGYSVSREKKERFSLILESASTNQTSMYLCASSPTGTGQSPLHFGNGTRLTVT.

The chain links TRBV18 to TRBJ1-1; unclear D gene. This CDR3 comprises 13 residues. Between the trimmed V and J ends, which lost 3 bases and 0 bases, there was a span of 5 bases. The germline gives CDR1 KGHSH, CDR2 LQKENI. CDR3 protein: CASSPAVNTEAFF. The CDR3, as DNA: TGTGCCAGCTCACCCGCAGTGAACACTGAAGCTTTCTTT.

The genes are TRBV30 and TRBJ2-7; 7 positions agree with TRBD1. CDR1 GTSNPN and CDR2 SVGIG come from the germline V gene (reference sequence). Trimming at V came to 0 bases and at J to 2 bases, leaving 7 bases not matched to a gene. The CDR3 has 15 residues. This CDR3 reads CAWSVMTGKAYEQYF. CDR3 nucleotide sequence: TGTGCCTGGAGTGTTATGACAGGGAAGGCCTACGAGCAGTACTTC.

A few counts support this clone. V is TRBV19 and J is TRBJ1-4; D possibly corresponds to TRBD1 (6 bases). Germline CDR1 is LNHDA and CDR2 is SQIVND (reference sequence). The CDR3 consists of 19 residues. V was clipped by 5 bases and J by 1 base, with 23 bases between them. The DNA of the CDR3 is TGTGCCAGTAGTGTGTCCTCTCGGGGGGCGCGGATAACTAATGAAAAACTGTTTTTT. Protein sequence: CASSVSSRGARITNEKLFF. The whole variable domain, remainder taken from reference TRBV19 and TRBJ1-4, is DGGITQSPKYLFRKEGQNVTLSCEQNLNHDAMYWYRQDPGQGLRLIYYSQIVNDFQKGDIAEGYSVSREKKESFPLTVTSAQKNPTAFYLCASSVSSRGARITNEKLFFGSGTQLSVL.

About this clone itself: Germline is not matched at one junction end, which may reflect a read error. The chain joins TRBV6-6 to TRBJ2-7; 12 bases are shared with TRBD2. The CDR3 length is 15 residues. Germline loops: CDR1 MNHNY, CDR2 SVGAGI (reference sequence). CDR3 in amino acids: CASRPTSGSANERYF. The CDR3 DNA reads as TGTGCCAGCAGGCCGACTAGCGGGAGCGCGAACGAGCGGTACTTC.